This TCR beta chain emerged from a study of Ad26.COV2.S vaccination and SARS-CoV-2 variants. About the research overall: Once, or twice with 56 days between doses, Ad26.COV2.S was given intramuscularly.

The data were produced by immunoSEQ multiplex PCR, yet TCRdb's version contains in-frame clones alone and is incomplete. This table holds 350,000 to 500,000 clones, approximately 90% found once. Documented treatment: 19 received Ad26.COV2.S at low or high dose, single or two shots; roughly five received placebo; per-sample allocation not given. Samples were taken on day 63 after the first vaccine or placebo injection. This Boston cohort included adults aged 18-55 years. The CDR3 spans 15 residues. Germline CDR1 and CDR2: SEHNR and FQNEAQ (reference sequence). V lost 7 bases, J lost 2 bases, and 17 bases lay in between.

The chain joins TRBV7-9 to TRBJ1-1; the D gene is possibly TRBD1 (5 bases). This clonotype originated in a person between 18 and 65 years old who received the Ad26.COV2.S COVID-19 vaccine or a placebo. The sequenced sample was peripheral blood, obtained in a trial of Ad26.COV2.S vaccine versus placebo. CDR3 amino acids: CASTLMGDSNTEAFF. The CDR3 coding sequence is TGTGCCAGCACGTTGATGGGGGACTCTAACACTGAAGCTTTCTTT.